One and the same sample provided the 3 T cell receptor beta chains below, sequenced in a study of T cell responses to AZD1222 COVID-19 vaccine. Repertoires were generated with immunoSEQ multiplex PCR, while TCRdb's copy carries only in-frame clones and drops some. Of 130,000 to 150,000 clones in the sample, roughly nine tenths were seen once. The starting material was peripheral blood, obtained on day 0 of AZD1222 vaccination. The receptors stem from an adult in good health.

The rearrangement joins TRBV6-2 or TRBV6-3 to TRBJ1-5; D is possibly TRBD1 (5 bases). The CDR3 is made up of 14 amino acids. CDR1 and CDR2 (germline): MNHEY, SVGEGT. Between the trimmed V and J ends, which lost 5 bases and 5 bases, there was a span of 13 bases. CDR3 region: CASSPRGVHQPQHF. CDR3 nucleotides: TGTGCCAGCAGTCCACGAGGGGTGCATCAGCCCCAGCATTTT.

This rearrangement joins TRBV25-1 to TRBJ1-1; TRBD1 might be the D (6 bases). The V gene lost 4 bases and the J gene lost 0 bases, with 18 bases spanning the gap. This CDR3 is built from 17 residues. CDR1 and CDR2 (germline): MGHDK, SYGVNS. The CDR3 sequence: CASSGPGQGEVNTEAFF. The DNA for the CDR3 is TGTGCCAGCAGTGGTCCGGGACAAGGGGAAGTGAACACTGAAGCTTTCTTT.

This clone was counted once. This chain uses TRBV7-8 with TRBJ2-1, with 11 bases fitting TRBD2. The J segment lost 6 bases and the V segment lost 2 bases, leaving 3 bases of the junction unmatched. Germline lookup yields CDR1 SGHVS and CDR2 FQNEAQ. The CDR3 extends over 15 amino acids. DNA of the CDR3: TGTGCCAGCAGCTTACTAGCGGGGGGCCCCAATGAGCAGTTCTTC. Translating gives CASSLLAGGPNEQFF.